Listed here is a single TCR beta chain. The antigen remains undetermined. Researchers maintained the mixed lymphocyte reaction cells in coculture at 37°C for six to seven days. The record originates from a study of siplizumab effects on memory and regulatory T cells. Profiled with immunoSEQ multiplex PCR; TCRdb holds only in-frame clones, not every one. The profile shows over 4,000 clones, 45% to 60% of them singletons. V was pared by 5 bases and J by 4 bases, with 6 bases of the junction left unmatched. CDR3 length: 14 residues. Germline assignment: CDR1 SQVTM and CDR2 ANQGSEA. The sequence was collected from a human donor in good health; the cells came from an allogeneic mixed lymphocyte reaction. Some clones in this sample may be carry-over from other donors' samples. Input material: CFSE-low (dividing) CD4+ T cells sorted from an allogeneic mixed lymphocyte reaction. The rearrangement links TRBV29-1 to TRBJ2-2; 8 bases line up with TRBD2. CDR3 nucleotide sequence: TGCAGCGTTCGCAGCGGGGGAGTCACCGGGGAGCTGTTTTTT. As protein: CSVRSGGVTGELFF.